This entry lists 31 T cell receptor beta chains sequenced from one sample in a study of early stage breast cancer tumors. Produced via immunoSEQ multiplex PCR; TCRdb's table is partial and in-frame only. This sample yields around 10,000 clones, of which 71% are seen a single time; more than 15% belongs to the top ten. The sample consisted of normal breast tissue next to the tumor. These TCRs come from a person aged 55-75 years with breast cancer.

The CDR3 region is CAWSGTVLNTEAFF. CDR3 DNA sequence: TGTGCCTGGAGTGGAACAGTCCTTAACACTGAAGCTTTCTTT. The rearrangement links TRBV30 to TRBJ1-1; D is undetermined. Per the germline V gene, CDR1 is GTSNPN and CDR2 is SVGIG (reference sequence). The CDR3 extends over 14 amino acids. V dropped 1 base and J dropped 2 bases, with 11 bases sitting between them.

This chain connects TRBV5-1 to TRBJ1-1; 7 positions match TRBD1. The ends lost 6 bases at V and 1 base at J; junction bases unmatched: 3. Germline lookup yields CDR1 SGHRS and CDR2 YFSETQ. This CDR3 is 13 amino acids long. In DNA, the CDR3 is TGCGCCAGCATGGGACAGAGGAACACTGAAGCTTTCTTT. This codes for CASMGQRNTEAFF.

CDR3 region: CASSQTPRGTDTQYF. The CDR3 nucleotides read TGCGCCAGCAGCCAAACTCCGCGAGGGACAGATACGCAGTATTTT. The chain carries TRBV4-3 and TRBJ2-3; tentatively, D is TRBD2 (5 bases). The CDR3 is made up of 15 amino acids. Looked up from germline, CDR1 is LGHNA and CDR2 is YSLEER. V was clipped by 2 bases and J by 3 bases, with 12 bases between them.

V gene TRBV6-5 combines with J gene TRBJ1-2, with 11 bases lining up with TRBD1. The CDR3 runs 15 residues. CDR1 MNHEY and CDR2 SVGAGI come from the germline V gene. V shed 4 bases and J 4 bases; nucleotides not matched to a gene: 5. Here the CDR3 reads CASSSQGTGGYGYTF. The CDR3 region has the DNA TGTGCCAGCAGTTCCCAAGGGACAGGGGGCTATGGCTACACCTTC.

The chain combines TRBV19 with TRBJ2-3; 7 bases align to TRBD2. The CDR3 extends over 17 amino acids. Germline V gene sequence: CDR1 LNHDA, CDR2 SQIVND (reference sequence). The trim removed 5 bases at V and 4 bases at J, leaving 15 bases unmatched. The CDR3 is CASSAQTSDAGPDTQYF. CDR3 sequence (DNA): TGTGCCAGTAGTGCCCAAACTAGCGACGCGGGCCCAGATACGCAGTATTTT.

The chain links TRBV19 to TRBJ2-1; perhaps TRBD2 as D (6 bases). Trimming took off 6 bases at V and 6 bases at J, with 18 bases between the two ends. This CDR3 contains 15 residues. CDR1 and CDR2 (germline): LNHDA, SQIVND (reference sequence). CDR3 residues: CASSNGAGSINEQFF. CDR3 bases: TGTGCCAGTAGCAATGGGGCGGGATCAATCAATGAGCAGTTCTTC.

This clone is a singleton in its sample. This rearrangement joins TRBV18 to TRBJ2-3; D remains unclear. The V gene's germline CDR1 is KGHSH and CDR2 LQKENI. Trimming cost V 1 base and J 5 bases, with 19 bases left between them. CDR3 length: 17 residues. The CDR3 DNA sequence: TGTGCCAGCTCACCACTGGCTTCAGATCCGACGGGAGATACGCAGTATTTT. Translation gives CASSPLASDPTGDTQYF. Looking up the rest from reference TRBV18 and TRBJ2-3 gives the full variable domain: NAGVMQNPRHLVRRRGQEARLRCSPMKGHSHVYWYRQLPEEGLKFMVYLQKENIIDESGMPKERFSAEFPKEGPSILRIQQVVRGDSAAYFCASSPLASDPTGDTQYFGPGTRLTVL.

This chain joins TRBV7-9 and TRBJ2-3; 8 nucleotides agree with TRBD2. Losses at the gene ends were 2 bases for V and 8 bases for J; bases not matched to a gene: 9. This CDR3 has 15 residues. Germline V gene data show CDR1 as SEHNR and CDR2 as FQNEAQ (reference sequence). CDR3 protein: CASSLSREGLSTQYF. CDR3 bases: TGTGCCAGCAGCTTATCACGGGAGGGGCTTAGTACGCAGTATTTT.

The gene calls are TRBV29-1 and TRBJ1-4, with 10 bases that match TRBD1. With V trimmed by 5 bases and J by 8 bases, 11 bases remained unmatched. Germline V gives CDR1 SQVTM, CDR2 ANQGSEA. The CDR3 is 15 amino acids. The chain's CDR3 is CSVTGADRGPEKLFF. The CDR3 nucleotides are TGCAGCGTTACGGGAGCCGACAGGGGGCCCGAAAAACTGTTTTTT.

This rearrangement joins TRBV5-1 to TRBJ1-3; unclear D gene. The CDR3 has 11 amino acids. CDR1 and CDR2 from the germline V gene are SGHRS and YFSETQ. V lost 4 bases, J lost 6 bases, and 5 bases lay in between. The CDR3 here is CASSHKNTIYF. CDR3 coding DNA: TGCGCCAGCAGCCACAAAAACACCATATATTTT.

In nucleotides, the CDR3 is TGTGCCAGCAAACGACAGGGGGCTGTGGTCTATGGCTACACCTTC. Protein: CASKRQGAVVYGYTF. V and J are TRBV6-5 and TRBJ1-2, with 10 bases aligning to TRBD1. The germline CDR1 and CDR2 sequences are MNHEY and SVGAGI. The CDR3 is made up of 15 amino acids. The trim removed 7 bases at V and 4 bases at J, leaving 9 bases unmatched.

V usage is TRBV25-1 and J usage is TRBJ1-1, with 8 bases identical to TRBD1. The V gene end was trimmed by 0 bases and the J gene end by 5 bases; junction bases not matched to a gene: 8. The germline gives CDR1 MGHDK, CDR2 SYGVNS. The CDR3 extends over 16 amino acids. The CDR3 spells CASSEYRTGGRTEAFF. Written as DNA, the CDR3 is TGTGCCAGCAGTGAATATCGAACAGGGGGACGGACTGAAGCTTTCTTT.

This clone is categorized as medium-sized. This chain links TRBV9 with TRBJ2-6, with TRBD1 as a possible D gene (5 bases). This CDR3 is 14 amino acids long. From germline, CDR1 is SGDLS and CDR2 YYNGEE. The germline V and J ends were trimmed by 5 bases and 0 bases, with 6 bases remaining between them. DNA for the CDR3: TGTGCCAGCAGAGACAGCTCTGGGGCCAACGTCCTGACTTTC. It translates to CASRDSSGANVLTF.

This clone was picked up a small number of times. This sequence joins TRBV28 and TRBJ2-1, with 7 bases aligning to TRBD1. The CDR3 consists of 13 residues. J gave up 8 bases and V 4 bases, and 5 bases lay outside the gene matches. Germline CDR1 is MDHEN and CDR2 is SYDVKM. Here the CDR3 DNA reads TGTGCCAGCAGTTCGCTTCAGGGGGATGAGCAGTTCTTC. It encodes CASSSLQGDEQFF.

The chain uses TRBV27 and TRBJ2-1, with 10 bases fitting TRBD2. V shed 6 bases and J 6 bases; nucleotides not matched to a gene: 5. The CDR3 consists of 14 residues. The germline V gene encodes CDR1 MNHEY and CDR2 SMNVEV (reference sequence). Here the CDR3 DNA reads TGTGCCAGCAGAAGTCTAGCGGGAGTCAATGAGCAGTTCTTC. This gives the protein CASRSLAGVNEQFF.

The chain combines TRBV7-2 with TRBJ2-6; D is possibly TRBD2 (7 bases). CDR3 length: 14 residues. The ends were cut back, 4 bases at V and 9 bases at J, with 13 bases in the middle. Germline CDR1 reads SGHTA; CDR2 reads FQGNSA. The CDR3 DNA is TGTGCCAGCAGCTCTAGGGGGGGCTTCAACGTCCTGACTTTC. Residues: CASSSRGGFNVLTF.

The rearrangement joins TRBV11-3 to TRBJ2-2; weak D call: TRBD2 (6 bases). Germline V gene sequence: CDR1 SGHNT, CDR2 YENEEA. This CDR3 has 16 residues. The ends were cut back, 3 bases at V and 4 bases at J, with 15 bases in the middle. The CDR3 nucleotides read TGTGCCAGCAGCTTCCCGACTAGACCTATCACCGGGGAGCTGTTTTTT. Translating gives CASSFPTRPITGELFF.

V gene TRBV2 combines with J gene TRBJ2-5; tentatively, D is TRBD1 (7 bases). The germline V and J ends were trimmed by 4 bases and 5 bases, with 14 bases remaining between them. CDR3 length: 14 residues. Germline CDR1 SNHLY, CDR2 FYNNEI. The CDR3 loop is CASSGGAGGETQYF. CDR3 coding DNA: TGTGCCAGCAGTGGAGGAGCAGGGGGGGAGACCCAGTACTTC.

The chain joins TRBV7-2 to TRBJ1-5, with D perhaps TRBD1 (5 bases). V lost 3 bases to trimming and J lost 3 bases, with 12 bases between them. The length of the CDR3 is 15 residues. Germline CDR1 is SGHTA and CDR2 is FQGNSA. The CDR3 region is CASSFEAGFNQPQHF. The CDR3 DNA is TGTGCCAGCAGCTTCGAGGCAGGGTTCAATCAGCCCCAGCATTTT.

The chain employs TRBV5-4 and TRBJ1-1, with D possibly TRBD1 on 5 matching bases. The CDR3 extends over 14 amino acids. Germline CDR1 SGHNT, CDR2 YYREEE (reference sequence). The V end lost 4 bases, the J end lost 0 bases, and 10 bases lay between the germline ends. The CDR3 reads CASSPGLLNTEAFF. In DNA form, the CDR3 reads TGTGCCAGCAGCCCGGGACTCTTGAACACTGAAGCTTTCTTT.

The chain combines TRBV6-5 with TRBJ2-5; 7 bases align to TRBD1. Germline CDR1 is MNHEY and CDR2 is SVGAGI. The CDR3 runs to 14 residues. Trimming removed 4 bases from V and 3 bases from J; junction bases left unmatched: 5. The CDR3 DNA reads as TGTGCCAGCAGTTGGGCAACAGGGGAAGAGACCCAGTACTTC. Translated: CASSWATGEETQYF.

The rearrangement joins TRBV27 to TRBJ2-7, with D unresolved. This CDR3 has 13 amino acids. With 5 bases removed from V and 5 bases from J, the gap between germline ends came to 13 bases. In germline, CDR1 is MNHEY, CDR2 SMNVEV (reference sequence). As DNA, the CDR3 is TGTGCCAGCAGTGTATTAGGTCGGGACGAGCAGTACTTC. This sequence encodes CASSVLGRDEQYF.

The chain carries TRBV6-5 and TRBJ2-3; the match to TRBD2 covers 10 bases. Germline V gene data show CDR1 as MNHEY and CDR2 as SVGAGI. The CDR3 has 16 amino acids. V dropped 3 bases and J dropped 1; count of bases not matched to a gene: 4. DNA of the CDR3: TGTGCCAGCAGTTATAGCGGGGGGCAGGGCACAGATACGCAGTATTTT. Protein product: CASSYSGGQGTDTQYF.

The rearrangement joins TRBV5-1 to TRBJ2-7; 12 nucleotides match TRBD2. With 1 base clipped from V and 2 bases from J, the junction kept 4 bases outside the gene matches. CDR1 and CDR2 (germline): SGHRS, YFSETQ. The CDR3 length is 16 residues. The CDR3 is CASSLFSSGRAYEQYF. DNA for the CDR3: TGCGCCAGCAGCTTGTTTTCTAGCGGGAGGGCCTACGAGCAGTACTTC.

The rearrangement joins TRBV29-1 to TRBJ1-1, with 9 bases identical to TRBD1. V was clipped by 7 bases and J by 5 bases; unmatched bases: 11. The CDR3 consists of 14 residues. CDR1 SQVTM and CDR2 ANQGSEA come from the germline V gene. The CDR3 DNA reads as TGCAGCGCTGGAGCCGGGACAGGGAGGACTGAAGCTTTCTTT. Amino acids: CSAGAGTGRTEAFF.

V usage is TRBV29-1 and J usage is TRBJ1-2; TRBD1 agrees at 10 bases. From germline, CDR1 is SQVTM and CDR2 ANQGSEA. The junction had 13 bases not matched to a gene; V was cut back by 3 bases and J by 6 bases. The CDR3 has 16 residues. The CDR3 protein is CSVEVRQGARWNGYTF. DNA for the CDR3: TGCAGCGTTGAGGTCCGACAGGGGGCGCGGTGGAATGGCTACACCTTC.

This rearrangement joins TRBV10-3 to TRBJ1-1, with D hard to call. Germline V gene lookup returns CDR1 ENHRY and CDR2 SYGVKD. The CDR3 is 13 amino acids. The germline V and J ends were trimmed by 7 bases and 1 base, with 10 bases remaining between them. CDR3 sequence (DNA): TGTGCCATCAAGGCGGGCGCGAACACTGAAGCTTTCTTT. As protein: CAIKAGANTEAFF.

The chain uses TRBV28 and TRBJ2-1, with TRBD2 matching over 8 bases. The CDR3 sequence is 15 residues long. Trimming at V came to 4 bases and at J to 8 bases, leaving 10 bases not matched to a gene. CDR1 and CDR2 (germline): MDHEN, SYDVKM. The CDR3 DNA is TGTGCCAGCAGTTCAACCCCCGGGAGGGAACATGAGCAGTTCTTC. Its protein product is CASSSTPGREHEQFF.

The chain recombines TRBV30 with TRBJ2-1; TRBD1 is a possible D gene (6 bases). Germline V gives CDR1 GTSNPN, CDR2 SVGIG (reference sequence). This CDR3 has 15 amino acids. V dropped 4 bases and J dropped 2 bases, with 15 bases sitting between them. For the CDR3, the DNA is TGTGCCTGGACCCTTACAGGGTCCCCCTACAATGAGCAGTTCTTC. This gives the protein CAWTLTGSPYNEQFF. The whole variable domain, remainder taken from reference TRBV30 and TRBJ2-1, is SQTIHQWPATLVQPVGSPLSLECTVEGTSNPNLYWYRQAAGRGLQLLFYSVGIGQISSEVPQNLSASRPQDRQFILSSKKLLLSDSGFYLCAWTLTGSPYNEQFFGPGTRLTVL.

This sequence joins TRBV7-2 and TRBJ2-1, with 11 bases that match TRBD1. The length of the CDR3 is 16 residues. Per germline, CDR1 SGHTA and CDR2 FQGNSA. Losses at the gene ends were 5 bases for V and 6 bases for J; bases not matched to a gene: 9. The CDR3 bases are TGTGCCAGCAGCGGCCGTTTCGGGACAGGGGGCAATGAGCAGTTCTTC. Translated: CASSGRFGTGGNEQFF.

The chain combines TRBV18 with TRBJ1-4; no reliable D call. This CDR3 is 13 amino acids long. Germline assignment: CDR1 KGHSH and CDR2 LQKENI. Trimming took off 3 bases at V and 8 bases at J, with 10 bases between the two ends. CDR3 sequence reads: CASSPGQAEKLFF. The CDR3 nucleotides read TGTGCCAGCTCACCGGGCCAGGCAGAAAAACTGTTTTTT. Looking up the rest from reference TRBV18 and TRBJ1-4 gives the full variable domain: NAGVMQNPRHLVRRRGQEARLRCSPMKGHSHVYWYRQLPEEGLKFMVYLQKENIIDESGMPKERFSAEFPKEGPSILRIQQVVRGDSAAYFCASSPGQAEKLFFGSGTQLSVL.